The text below deals with one T cell receptor (beta chain). The sequenced template was cDNA made from the entire isolated RNA. This table comes from immunoSEQ multiplex PCR, and its TCRdb copy is limited to in-frame clones, with some not included. This table holds around 240,000 clones, roughly two thirds found once. The data were taken from a study of beta chain features in type 1 diabetes. Trimming left V 3 bases short and J 3 bases short, with 6 bases between. The CDR3 is 11 amino acids. Germline values: CDR1 SQVTM, CDR2 ANQGSEA. V gene TRBV29-1 combines with J gene TRBJ2-7; D is perhaps TRBD1 (5 bases). The sample consisted of naive CD4+ T cells from blood. This clonotype was sampled from a man aged 25 to 40 in good health. The CDR3 bases are TGCAGCGTTGAGACAGACTACGAGCAGTACTTC. This gives the protein CSVETDYEQYF.